One sample yielded the 24 T cell receptor beta chains listed below, sequenced in a study of T cell responses to AZD1222 COVID-19 vaccine. Some clones are missing from TCRdb's copy, which holds only in-frame ones; the method was immunoSEQ multiplex PCR. The table records about 94,000 clones, about 88% of them present only once. Sequenced material: peripheral blood, taken on day 0 of AZD1222 vaccination. The receptors derive from an adult in good health.

The chain links TRBV9 to TRBJ1-1; TRBD1 matches 10 bases. The CDR3 has 16 amino acids. V shed 5 bases and J 1 base; nucleotides not matched to a gene: 8. CDR1 is SGDLS and CDR2 is YYNGEE in the germline V gene. As DNA, the CDR3 is TGTGCCAGCAGAATTCGACAGGGGGCCAGGAACACTGAAGCTTTCTTT. It specifies CASRIRQGARNTEAFF.

This rearrangement joins TRBV7-3 to TRBJ2-2; 9 bases are shared with TRBD2. CDR1 and CDR2 (germline): SGHTA, FQGTGA. CDR3 size: 16 residues. With 5 bases clipped from V and 5 bases from J, the junction kept 9 bases outside the gene matches. This CDR3 reads CASSRSRLAGTGELFF. The CDR3 DNA reads as TGTGCCAGCAGCCGTTCGAGGCTAGCGGGAACCGGGGAGCTGTTTTTT.

The J gene is TRBJ1-4, the V gene TRBV5-1, with 10 bases matching TRBD1. Germline V CDR1 and CDR2: SGHRS, YFSETQ. After removal of 0 bases from V and 5 bases from J, the junction contained 4 bases not matched to a gene. This CDR3 contains 16 residues. CDR3 region: CASSLAPGQGNEKLFF. CDR3 nucleotides: TGCGCCAGCAGCTTGGCACCGGGACAGGGGAATGAAAAACTGTTTTTT.

The CDR3 loop reads CASTSASRYYGYTF. The CDR3 DNA sequence: TGTGCCAGCACGTCCGCGAGCAGGTACTATGGCTACACCTTC. The chain has TRBV6-6 and TRBJ1-2; D uncertain. Trimming pared 7 bases from V and 3 bases from J, leaving 15 bases between. Per germline, CDR1 MNHNY and CDR2 SVGAGI (reference sequence). The CDR3 runs 14 residues.

The chain has TRBV2 and TRBJ1-1, with a tentative D call TRBD1 (5 bases). V was clipped by 7 bases and J by 2 bases, with 14 bases between them. The CDR3 runs to 14 residues. Germline V gene data show CDR1 as SNHLY and CDR2 as FYNNEI. Written as DNA, the CDR3 is TGTGCCAGCAAGGAGGGGATCTTTAACACTGAAGCTTTCTTT. Translation gives CASKEGIFNTEAFF.

The rearrangement uses TRBV3-1 (or the pseudogene TRBV3-2) and TRBJ2-1; 11 nucleotides agree with TRBD2. CDR3 size: 16 residues. Germline V gives CDR1 LGHDT, CDR2 YNNKEL (reference sequence). V gave up 4 bases and J gave up 9 bases; unmatched junction bases: 11. The chain's CDR3 is CASSPVAGGPNGEQFF. CDR3 DNA sequence: TGTGCCAGCAGCCCTGTAGCGGGGGGGCCAAACGGTGAGCAGTTCTTC.

This clone was picked up a small number of times. The CDR3 protein is CASSEGTSSGNTIYF. CDR3 DNA: TGTGCCAGCAGTGAGGGGACAAGCTCTGGAAACACCATATATTTT. The chain joins TRBV6-1 to TRBJ1-3, with a tentative D call TRBD1 (6 bases). V dropped 3 bases and J dropped 0 bases, with 9 bases sitting between them. CDR1 and CDR2 (germline): MNHNS, SASEGT. The CDR3 runs to 15 residues.

The chain combines TRBV6-5 with TRBJ2-1; 8 bases agree with TRBD1. The CDR3 consists of 15 residues. CDR1 is MNHEY, CDR2 SVGAGI, per germline. After removal of 2 bases from V and 6 bases from J, the junction contained 6 bases not matched to a gene. CDR3 sequence reads: CASSYRTGGRNEQFF. The CDR3 bases are TGTGCCAGCAGTTACCGTACAGGGGGGCGCAATGAGCAGTTCTTC.

The rearrangement links TRBV5-4 to TRBJ2-5; unclear D gene. Germline values: CDR1 SGHNT, CDR2 YYREEE (reference sequence). Trimming removed 6 bases from V and 0 bases from J, with 12 bases in between. The CDR3 has 14 amino acids. The CDR3 nucleotides are TGTGCCAGCAACCCGCCGGGCAACCAAGAGACCCAGTACTTC. This encodes CASNPPGNQETQYF.

V is TRBV7-6 and J is TRBJ2-7; D may be TRBD1 or TRBD2 (6 bases each). Germline V gene data show CDR1 as SGHVS and CDR2 as FNYEAQ. With 4 bases removed from V and 0 bases from J, the gap between germline ends came to 16 bases. The CDR3 runs 16 residues. Written as DNA, the CDR3 is TGTGCCAGCAGCTCGCTACAGGGAGGAGCCTCCTACGAGCAGTACTTC. This encodes CASSSLQGGASYEQYF. Full variable domain (missing parts from reference TRBV7-6 and TRBJ2-7): GAGVSQSPRYKVTKRGQDVALRCDPISGHVSLYWYRQALGQGPEFLTYFNYEAQQDKSGLPNDRFSAERPEGSISTLTIQRTEQRDSAMYRCASSSLQGGASYEQYFGPGTRLTVT.

The chain carries TRBV11-3 and TRBJ1-3; the D is unclear. With 4 bases removed from V and 2 bases from J, the gap between germline ends came to 6 bases. The CDR3 is 13 residues long. Germline CDR1 reads SGHNT; CDR2 reads YENEEA. The CDR3 reads CASSSGPGNTIYF. The CDR3 DNA sequence: TGTGCCAGCAGCTCTGGGCCTGGAAACACCATATATTTT. Full variable domain (rest looked up from reference TRBV11-3 and TRBJ1-3): EAGVVQSPRYKIIEKKQPVAFWCNPISGHNTLYWYLQNLGQGPELLIRYENEEAVDDSQLPKDRFSAERLKGVDSTLKIQPAELGDSAVYLCASSSGPGNTIYFGEGSWLTVV.

The chain recombines TRBV18 with TRBJ2-7; D possibly corresponds to TRBD1 (5 bases). The CDR3 runs 13 residues. Deletions cut 2 bases from V and 5 bases from J, with 10 bases between. Looked up from germline, CDR1 is KGHSH and CDR2 is LQKENI. The CDR3 nucleotides are TGTGCCAGCTCACCATTGGCCAGGGACGAGCAGTACTTC. It yields the protein CASSPLARDEQYF.

The chain combines TRBV7-9 with TRBJ1-6; D not resolved. CDR3 length equals 11 residues. Germline V lookup: CDR1 SEHNR, CDR2 FQNEAQ (reference sequence). V was clipped by 4 bases and J by 8 bases, with 3 bases between them. CDR3 region: CASSSDSPLHF. In DNA, the CDR3 is TGTGCCAGCAGCTCCGATTCACCCCTCCACTTT.

This rearrangement joins TRBV7-2 to TRBJ1-4, with TRBD1 identical over 7 bases. V trimming: 5 bases; J trimming: 8 bases; junction bases outside the gene matches: 11. This CDR3 spans 15 amino acids. Germline lookup yields CDR1 SGHTA and CDR2 FQGNSA. CDR3 amino acids: CASSPPTGSGEKLFF. CDR3 sequence (DNA): TGTGCCAGCAGCCCCCCGACAGGGTCAGGGGAAAAACTGTTTTTT.

The chain employs TRBV14 and TRBJ2-5; D might be TRBD2 (5 bases). The V gene lost 3 bases and the J gene lost 5 bases, with 16 bases spanning the gap. The germline V gene has CDR1 SGHDN and CDR2 FVKESK. The CDR3 contains 15 residues. CDR3 residues: CASSQLASRGETQYF. In DNA, the CDR3 is TGTGCCAGCAGCCAGTTAGCGTCACGCGGGGAGACCCAGTACTTC. Complete variable domain (other parts from reference TRBV14 and TRBJ2-5): EAGVTQFPSHSVIEKGQTVTLRCDPISGHDNLYWYRRVMGKEIKFLLHFVKESKQDESGMPNNRFLAERTGGTYSTLKVQPAELEDSGVYFCASSQLASRGETQYFGPGTRLLVL.

Turning to this clone: This sample includes further DNA sequences coding for the same CDR3. The chain uses TRBV5-6 and TRBJ1-1, with D perhaps TRBD1 (6 bases). The CDR3 totals 14 residues. V gave up 4 bases and J gave up 1 base, with 11 bases separating them. Germline CDR1 is SGHDT and CDR2 is YYEEEE. For the CDR3, the DNA is TGTGCCAGCAGCCCGACAGGACGGAACACTGAAGCTTTCTTT. Amino acids: CASSPTGRNTEAFF.

The chain recombines TRBV7-3 with TRBJ2-1, with D maybe TRBD2 (5 bases). Trimming took off 0 bases at V and 7 bases at J, with 13 bases between the two ends. The CDR3 is made up of 15 amino acids. Germline values: CDR1 SGHTA, CDR2 FQGTGA. The CDR3 coding sequence is TGTGCCAGCAGCTTAACTGGACTCGTCACAAATGAGCAGTTCTTC. This sequence encodes CASSLTGLVTNEQFF.

J is TRBJ2-1 and V is TRBV19; D not resolved. V shed 1 base and J shed 0 bases, with 10 bases lying between them. The CDR3 totals 16 residues. Germline CDR1 LNHDA, CDR2 SQIVND (reference sequence). CDR3: CASSIVAFSSYNEQFF. CDR3 DNA sequence: TGTGCCAGTAGTATAGTGGCTTTTAGCTCCTACAATGAGCAGTTCTTC.

This rearrangement joins TRBV4-1 to TRBJ2-3; 8 bases align to TRBD2. Looked up from germline, CDR1 is MGHRA and CDR2 is YSYEKL. Losses at the gene ends were 5 bases for V and 1 base for J; bases not matched to a gene: 8. The CDR3 spans 16 residues. The CDR3 nucleotides are TGCGCCAGCAGCGCTCCCACAGCGGGGGGCACAGATACGCAGTATTTT. Protein sequence: CASSAPTAGGTDTQYF.

A note on this clone: At one of its ends the junction is not consistent with the germline gene, which may arise from a read error. The V and J genes are TRBV19 and TRBJ1-1; no clear D. CDR3 length: 13 amino acids. The germline gives CDR1 LNHDA, CDR2 SQIVND (reference sequence). The CDR3 bases are TGTGCCAGTACCGCAAGGAGGAACAGTGAAGCTTTCTTT. Translated: CASTARRNSEAFF.

V usage is TRBV7-6 and J usage is TRBJ2-2, with D possibly TRBD2 on 7 matching bases. Per the germline V gene, CDR1 is SGHVS and CDR2 is FNYEAQ. This CDR3 has 15 amino acids. V shed 1 base and J shed 5 bases, with 11 bases lying between them. The CDR3 nucleotides are TGTGCCAGCAGCTTAGAACAGGGAGGGACCGGGGAGCTGTTTTTT. This translates into CASSLEQGGTGELFF.

V is TRBV4-3 and J is TRBJ2-1; maybe TRBD2 (6 bases). The CDR3 has 15 amino acids. From germline, CDR1 is LGHNA and CDR2 YSLEER. V was shortened by 4 bases and J by 0 bases, with 10 bases between the two germline ends. CDR3 DNA: TGCGCCAGCAGCCCAGGACTAAGCTCCTACAATGAGCAGTTCTTC. Residues: CASSPGLSSYNEQFF.

The J gene is TRBJ1-4, the V gene TRBV3-1 (or the pseudogene TRBV3-2), with 7 nucleotides matching TRBD1. CDR1 LGHDT and CDR2 YNNKEL come from the germline V gene (reference sequence). The ends lost 1 base at V and 8 bases at J; junction bases unmatched: 7. The CDR3 is 15 residues long. The chain's CDR3 is CASSQGGRGTEKLFF. The CDR3, as DNA: TGTGCCAGCAGCCAAGGTGGCAGGGGGACCGAAAAACTGTTTTTT.

The genes are TRBV5-4 and TRBJ2-2; 9 positions match TRBD2. The CDR3 contains 16 residues. In germline, CDR1 is SGHNT, CDR2 YYREEE (reference sequence). V gave up 7 bases and J gave up 5 bases; unmatched junction bases: 12. CDR3 amino acids: CASRGVSGGSTGELFF. Here the CDR3 DNA reads TGTGCCAGCCGAGGGGTTAGCGGGGGTTCAACCGGGGAGCTGTTTTTT.